These 32 T cell receptor beta chains were sequenced from one sample in a study of identical twins. TCRdb redid the calling of the 5' RACE reads with MiXCR, one entry per CDR3 protein. This table has roughly 250,000 distinct CDR3 sequences, 11% to 15% appearing once. Sequencing was carried out using memory (CD45RO+) T cells sorted from blood. The receptors shown here come from a woman aged 18 to 35 in good health.

The CDR3 nucleotides are TGCAGTGCTAGAGGGGGGAACACTGAAGCTTTCTTT. Its protein product is CSARGGNTEAFF. The chain has TRBV20-1 and TRBJ1-1, with D unresolved. The ends were cut back, 1 base at V and 1 base at J, with 4 bases in the middle. This CDR3 region has 12 residues. The germline gives CDR1 DFQATT, CDR2 SNEGSKA (reference sequence).

This chain links TRBV19 with TRBJ2-2, with 10 bases aligning to TRBD2. J gave up 6 bases and V 4 bases, and 5 bases lay outside the gene matches. Germline V gene data show CDR1 as LNHDA and CDR2 as SQIVND (reference sequence). This CDR3 comprises 15 residues. CDR3 residues: CASSTLAGEAGELFF. CDR3 nucleotides: TGTGCCAGTAGTACTCTAGCGGGAGAGGCCGGGGAGCTGTTTTTT.

The CDR3 reads CASSREAGKNIQYF. In DNA form, the CDR3 reads TGTGCCAGCAGCCGTGAGGCGGGCAAAAACATTCAGTACTTC. This chain links TRBV7-9 with TRBJ2-4, with TRBD2 as a possible D gene (5 bases). Deletions cut 5 bases from V and 3 bases from J, with 11 bases between. Germline V gene data show CDR1 as SEHNR and CDR2 as FQNEAQ (reference sequence). CDR3 length: 14 amino acids.

This sequence joins TRBV24-1 and TRBJ2-1, with D uncertain. Trimming pared 2 bases from V and 8 bases from J, leaving 6 bases between. The CDR3 runs 12 residues. The V gene's germline CDR1 is KGHDR and CDR2 SFDVKD. The CDR3 DNA follows: TGTGCCACCAGTGATTGGAATGATGAGCAGTTCTTC. It is translated as CATSDWNDEQFF.

The table lists this clonotype with a few counts. The chain recombines TRBV4-2 with TRBJ1-1; TRBD1 aligns across 7 bases. Germline assignment: CDR1 LGHNA and CDR2 YNFKEQ. Losses at the gene ends were 1 base for V and 0 bases for J; bases not matched to a gene: 5. This CDR3 spans 16 amino acids. CDR3 DNA: TGTGCCAGCAGCCAAGGACAGGGTCGTATGAACACTGAAGCTTTCTTT. It yields the protein CASSQGQGRMNTEAFF.

The CDR3 reads CASRWGENTEAFF. The CDR3 nucleotides are TGTGCCAGCAGATGGGGTGAGAACACTGAAGCTTTCTTT. This rearrangement joins TRBV27 to TRBJ1-1; D is uncertain. Trimming cost V 6 bases and J 1 base, with 9 bases left between them. The CDR3 is made up of 13 amino acids. Germline assignment: CDR1 MNHEY and CDR2 SMNVEV (reference sequence).

This clonotype appeared a few times. The J gene is TRBJ2-7, the V gene TRBV6-2 or TRBV6-3; 9 bases match TRBD1. The CDR3 has 15 residues. Germline CDR1 and CDR2: MNHEY and SVGEGT. V trimming: 7 bases; J trimming: 7 bases; junction bases outside the gene matches: 14. CDR3 nucleotides: TGTGCCAGCATTGGACCCTGGACAGGGGTCTGGGAGCAGTACTTC. Translated, it gives CASIGPWTGVWEQYF.

This chain links TRBV7-3 with TRBJ2-1; 9 bases line up with TRBD2. CDR1 SGHTA and CDR2 FQGTGA come from the germline V gene. The CDR3 is made up of 18 amino acids. Losses at the gene ends were 5 bases for V and 5 bases for J; bases not matched to a gene: 16. CDR3: CASSHFPGTSYGDNEQFF. The DNA for the CDR3 is TGTGCCAGCAGCCATTTCCCCGGGACTAGCTATGGCGACAATGAGCAGTTCTTC.

This clonotype occurred many times. The chain combines TRBV20-1 with TRBJ2-3; 8 bases are a match to TRBD2. Germline CDR1 and CDR2: DFQATT and SNEGSKA (reference sequence). With 0 bases clipped from V and 3 bases from J, the junction kept 14 bases outside the gene matches. The CDR3 covers 18 residues. CDR3 residues: CSARDGRVSGSRTDTQYF. The CDR3 nucleotides read TGCAGTGCTAGAGATGGGAGAGTCAGCGGGAGTCGGACAGATACGCAGTATTTT.

This clonotype was recorded many times. The chain combines TRBV6-1 with TRBJ1-6, with 12 bases fitting TRBD1. V was pared by 6 bases and J by 9 bases, with 9 bases of the junction left unmatched. Germline assignment: CDR1 MNHNS and CDR2 SASEGT. The CDR3 is made up of 16 amino acids. CDR3 sequence reads: CASRRDRGREGSPLHF. For the CDR3, the DNA is TGTGCCAGCAGACGGGACAGGGGGCGCGAAGGTTCACCCCTCCACTTT.

The V gene is TRBV5-6, the J gene TRBJ2-5; 8 bases match TRBD2. Germline CDR1 is SGHDT and CDR2 is YYEEEE. The CDR3 totals 15 residues. V shed 2 bases and J 4 bases; nucleotides not matched to a gene: 7. CDR3 bases: TGTGCCAGCAGCTTTCGGCGGGGGGCGAGAGAGACCCAGTACTTC. Protein product: CASSFRRGARETQYF.

The sample holds many counts of this clonotype. J is TRBJ2-7 and V is TRBV20-1; D possibly uses TRBD1 or TRBD2 (6 bases each). Germline loops: CDR1 DFQATT, CDR2 SNEGSKA (reference sequence). Deletions cut 3 bases from V and 2 bases from J, with 14 bases between. The CDR3 spans 14 residues. CDR3 amino acids: CSARNWGAPYEQYF. CDR3 in DNA: TGCAGTGCTAGGAATTGGGGGGCGCCCTACGAGCAGTACTTC.

This clonotype appeared a few times. The chain carries TRBV11-3 and TRBJ1-1; no reliable D call. Germline loops: CDR1 SGHNT, CDR2 YENEEA. V was shortened by 3 bases and J by 2 bases, with 10 bases between the two germline ends. The CDR3 sequence is 14 residues long. The CDR3, as DNA: TGTGCCAGCAGCTTCGGACCGATAAACACTGAAGCTTTCTTT. It encodes CASSFGPINTEAFF. The full variable domain, with the rest looked up from reference TRBV11-3 and TRBJ1-1, is EAGVVQSPRYKIIEKKQPVAFWCNPISGHNTLYWYLQNLGQGPELLIRYENEEAVDDSQLPKDRFSAERLKGVDSTLKIQPAELGDSAVYLCASSFGPINTEAFFGQGTRLTVV.

This sequence joins TRBV6-2 or TRBV6-3 and TRBJ1-4; no clear D gene. There are 15 residues in the CDR3. Germline V gives CDR1 MNHEY, CDR2 SVGEGT. Trimming pared 2 bases from V and 5 bases from J, leaving 12 bases between. Written as DNA, the CDR3 is TGTGCCAGCAGTTACGCCGGGCGGAAGAATGAAAAACTGTTTTTT. Its protein product is CASSYAGRKNEKLFF.

This clonotype was observed a handful of times. This rearrangement joins TRBV20-1 to TRBJ1-1; D uncertain. The CDR3 covers 14 residues. Trimming shortened V by 4 bases and J by 3 bases, and 15 bases separated the two germline ends. CDR1 DFQATT and CDR2 SNEGSKA come from the germline V gene (reference sequence). The CDR3 coding sequence is TGCAGTGCTACAAAGGGCCTGGGAGACACTGAAGCTTTCTTT. Protein product: CSATKGLGDTEAFF.

This clonotype was seen more than once but under ten times. This sequence joins TRBV6-5 and TRBJ2-1, with a tentative D call TRBD1 (6 bases). This CDR3 comprises 15 residues. Trimming took 6 bases from V and 7 from J, leaving 19 bases between them. Germline V gives CDR1 MNHEY, CDR2 SVGAGI. The CDR3 DNA follows: TGTGCCAGCAGCTACCGGGACATCCGATCGAATGAGCAGTTCTTC. Amino acid sequence: CASSYRDIRSNEQFF.

The chain couples TRBV30 to TRBJ2-2, with D possibly TRBD1 on 5 matching bases. The CDR3 contains 13 residues. The germline V gene encodes CDR1 GTSNPN and CDR2 SVGIG (reference sequence). In nucleotides, the CDR3 is TGTGCTTGCGACAGTACGAACACCGGGGAGCTGTTTTTT. It yields the protein CACDSTNTGELFF.

This clonotype occurred many times. The rearrangement joins TRBV12-3 or TRBV12-4 to TRBJ1-4; D is ambiguous. This CDR3 is 12 amino acids long. V lost 5 bases, J lost 7 bases, and 8 bases lay in between. DNA of the CDR3: TGTGCCAGCAGTCTTGCAAGTGAAAAACTGTTTTTT. This encodes CASSLASEKLFF.

This clonotype was detected a few times. J is TRBJ2-7 and V is TRBV7-9; 7 bases agree with TRBD2. CDR1 and CDR2 from the germline V gene are SEHNR and FQNEAQ (reference sequence). The CDR3 is made up of 15 amino acids. Losses at the gene ends were 1 base for V and 5 bases for J; bases not matched to a gene: 8. CDR3 sequence: CASSLDETSTHEQYF. CDR3 sequence (DNA): TGTGCCAGCAGCTTAGATGAGACTAGCACCCACGAGCAGTACTTC.

This chain connects TRBV6-5 to TRBJ2-5; 11 bases align to TRBD2. The V segment lost 3 bases and the J segment 6 bases; nucleotides outside the gene matches: 6. In germline, CDR1 is MNHEY, CDR2 SVGAGI. This CDR3 contains 15 residues. The CDR3: CASSYGSGREKTQYF. Here the CDR3 DNA reads TGTGCCAGCAGTTATGGTAGCGGGAGGGAGAAGACCCAGTACTTC.

This clonotype appeared many times. This rearrangement joins TRBV20-1 to TRBJ2-5; 10 bases align to TRBD2. From germline, CDR1 is DFQATT and CDR2 SNEGSKA (reference sequence). CDR3 size: 17 residues. V shed 3 bases and J 1 base; nucleotides not matched to a gene: 11. The CDR3 loop is CSARASGGAKFQETQYF. CDR3 bases: TGCAGTGCTAGGGCTAGCGGGGGAGCTAAGTTCCAAGAGACCCAGTACTTC.

This clonotype was counted between two and nine times. The chain couples TRBV9 to TRBJ2-3; D is unclear. Looked up from germline, CDR1 is SGDLS and CDR2 is YYNGEE. Trimming took off 3 bases at V and 3 bases at J, with 11 bases between the two ends. CDR3 size: 14 residues. CDR3 sequence: CASSEQENTDTQYF. The CDR3 DNA follows: TGTGCCAGCAGCGAACAAGAAAATACAGATACGCAGTATTTT.

In this sample, this clonotype turned up a few times. The chain recombines TRBV12-3 or TRBV12-4 with TRBJ1-2, with 10 bases lining up with TRBD1. This CDR3 contains 18 residues. V was pared by 1 base and J by 2 bases, with 10 bases of the junction left unmatched. CDR3 loop: CASSLGRQGALQNYGYTF. CDR3 DNA: TGTGCCAGCAGTTTAGGGCGACAGGGGGCCCTCCAAAACTATGGCTACACCTTC.

This clonotype has just a few counts. The J gene is TRBJ2-2, the V gene TRBV6-5, with D perhaps matching TRBD2 (5 bases). Germline CDR1 is MNHEY and CDR2 is SVGAGI. The CDR3 covers 16 residues. V lost 4 bases to trimming and J lost 1 base, with 13 bases between them. CDR3 in DNA: TGTGCCAGCAGTTTCCTCAGGAGCGGGAACACCGGGGAGCTGTTTTTT. Translation gives CASSFLRSGNTGELFF.

This clonotype has a handful of counts. The chain employs TRBV9 and TRBJ2-5; D not certain. Trimming removed 0 bases from V and 7 bases from J, with 10 bases in between. This CDR3 has 13 amino acids. Germline CDR1 reads SGDLS; CDR2 reads YYNGEE. The CDR3 is CASSVGDSRTQYF. DNA of the CDR3: TGTGCCAGCAGCGTAGGGGATAGCCGGACCCAGTACTTC.

This clonotype was seen a handful of times. The rearrangement joins TRBV12-5 to TRBJ1-2; D not resolved. In germline, CDR1 is LGHNT, CDR2 FRNRAP. The CDR3 is made up of 15 amino acids. Trimming shortened V by 5 bases and J by 1 base, and 14 bases separated the two germline ends. The DNA of the CDR3 is TGTGCTAGTGGTCCCCCCGGTGCTTTTAACTATGGCTACACCTTC. It codes for CASGPPGAFNYGYTF. Based on the CDR3 plus reference TRBV12-5 and TRBJ1-2, the full variable domain is DARVTQTPRHKVTEMGQEVTMRCQPILGHNTVFWYRQTMMQGLELLAYFRNRAPLDDSGMPKDRFSAEMPDATLATLKIQPSEPRDSAVYFCASGPPGAFNYGYTFGSGTRLTVV.

The J gene is TRBJ2-1, the V gene TRBV20-1; 13 positions match TRBD2. Germline V CDR1 and CDR2: DFQATT, SNEGSKA (reference sequence). This CDR3 region has 17 residues. After removal of 5 bases from V and 0 bases from J, the junction contained 7 bases not matched to a gene. CDR3 amino acids: CSALGLAGVISYNEQFF. In DNA, the CDR3 is TGCAGTGCTCTTGGACTAGCGGGAGTCATCTCCTACAATGAGCAGTTCTTC.

The chain links TRBV20-1 to TRBJ1-6; D gene ambiguous. Trimming removed 3 bases from V and 8 bases from J, with 17 bases in between. Germline V CDR1 and CDR2: DFQATT, SNEGSKA (reference sequence). The CDR3 length is 15 residues. The CDR3 is CSASISGNRDSPLHF. The DNA of the CDR3 is TGCAGTGCTAGTATTTCGGGGAATCGGGATTCACCCCTCCACTTT.

The J gene is TRBJ1-2, the V gene TRBV2; D perhaps matches TRBD1 (5 bases). The CDR3 contains 11 residues. The V end was cut by 5 bases, the J end by 7 bases, with 8 bases between. Germline values: CDR1 SNHLY, CDR2 FYNNEI. The CDR3 protein is CASSSQGGYTF. In nucleotides, the CDR3 is TGTGCCAGCAGTAGTCAGGGTGGCTACACCTTC.

This clonotype was recorded a few times. The V call is TRBV18, the J call TRBJ2-5; 9 bases are shared with TRBD1. The CDR3 has 15 residues. Per germline, CDR1 KGHSH and CDR2 LQKENI. Trimming cost V 2 bases and J 3 bases; bases outside gene matches: 4. CDR3 region: CASSPGRTGEETQYF. DNA for the CDR3: TGTGCCAGCTCACCAGGTCGGACAGGGGAAGAGACCCAGTACTTC.

This sequence joins TRBV3-1 and TRBJ2-4; 14 bases match TRBD2. Germline CDR1 LGHDT, CDR2 YNNKEL (reference sequence). This CDR3 is built from 17 residues. The V and J ends lost 0 bases and 4 bases, in that order; junction bases with no gene match: 2. The CDR3 protein is CASSQEGTSGSKNIQYF. The DNA for the CDR3 is TGTGCCAGCAGCCAAGAAGGGACTAGCGGGAGTAAAAACATTCAGTACTTC.

The table lists this clonotype with a few counts. The J gene is TRBJ2-7, the V gene TRBV7-2; D not resolved. V lost 6 bases and J lost 0, with 9 bases in between. The length of the CDR3 is 13 residues. CDR1 SGHTA and CDR2 FQGNSA come from the germline V gene. The CDR3 spells CASRLDASYEQYF. In DNA, the CDR3 is TGTGCCAGCAGACTGGACGCCTCCTACGAGCAGTACTTC.